These T cell receptor beta chains were read from a single sample in a study of blood T cell repertoires in COVID-19. Profiling relied on immunoSEQ multiplex PCR, and the TCRdb table lists in-frame clones only, not all of them. The sample shows under 250,000 clones, about 88% of them seen only once. The sequenced material came from peripheral blood. The receptors stem from a man in his forties with acute or convalescent COVID-19. CDR3s include the opening cysteine and the closing phenylalanine or tryptophan. Each record gives: D gene, V gene, J gene, CDR3 protein. The D gene is left open where the match is weak.

TRBD2	TRBV9	TRBJ2-7	CASSPGTSGYEQYF
TRBD2	TRBV6-5	TRBJ2-1	CASSSAGGEFNEQFF
NA	TRBV18	TRBJ1-1	CASSPLTENTEAFF
TRBD1	TRBV7-8	TRBJ1-2	CASIKAKRSGTGREDGYTF
NA	TRBV7-9	TRBJ2-1	CASSPSVPSESSYNEQFF
NA	TRBV29-1	TRBJ2-1	CSVDAVYNEQFF
NA	TRBV27	TRBJ2-3	CASSFTTSPTDTQYF
TRBD2	TRBV6-2/TRBV6-3	TRBJ2-1	CASSYSRLADRPYNEQFF
TRBD1	TRBV7-9	TRBJ1-4	CASETGGFEGEKLFF
TRBD2	TRBV15	TRBJ2-2	CATSSPSGGAKVTGELFF
TRBD1	TRBV3-1/TRBV3-2	TRBJ1-4	CASSQLGQTNEKLFF
NA	TRBV6-5	TRBJ2-3	CASSYSGRVAYTQYF
NA	TRBV19	TRBJ1-1	CASSSTVNTEAFF
NA	TRBV2	TRBJ1-5	CASTGDMVQPQHF
TRBD1	TRBV4-3	TRBJ2-6	CASSEDRASSGANVLTF
NA	TRBV7-8	TRBJ1-4	CASSPYRATNEKLFF
TRBD1	TRBV6-2/TRBV6-3	TRBJ2-7	CASSSTGTGTYEQYF
NA	TRBV27	TRBJ2-7	CASSENSYEQYF
TRBD1	TRBV3-1/TRBV3-2	TRBJ2-7	CASSLPGQGNSEQYF
NA	TRBV19	TRBJ1-2	CASSIDGGYGYTF
NA	TRBV27	TRBJ1-6	CASSFGGPDSPLHF
TRBD1	TRBV14	TRBJ2-7	CASSRMPDRAYEQYF
NA	TRBV18	TRBJ2-5	CASSEQGSETQYF
NA	TRBV27	TRBJ1-1	CASSLSKNTEAFF